A few counts support the clone carrying this TCR beta chain. The antigen is not known. These data are taken from a study of vaccination and CD4 T cells after COVID-19. The CDR3 has 12 amino acids. The V end was cut by 5 bases, the J end by 0 bases, with 4 bases between. Germline V gives CDR1 ENHRY, CDR2 SYGVKD. Described time point: late sampling 161 to 241 days after vaccination in three convalescent patients. As to treatment: approximately 11-day PBMC culture with coronavirus spike peptide pools or control peptides (ViraFEST assay). Oncomine TCR Beta short-read sequencing was applied to DNA from cultured CD4+ T cells. TCRdb redid the calling of the PCR reads with MiXCR, one entry per CDR3 protein. This table has approximately 22,000 distinct CDR3 sequences, less than 35% appearing once.

The clonotype comes from a human donor who had recovered from COVID-19. The gene calls are TRBV10-3 and TRBJ2-5; D ambiguous. This sample comprised CD4+ T cells from blood, cultured in vitro, obtained about 7 months after SARS-CoV-2 vaccination. The CDR3 DNA sequence: TGTGCCATCAGTCGGGACCAAGAGACCCAGTACTTC. Translating it yields CAISRDQETQYF.